One sample yielded the 26 T cell receptor beta chains listed below, sequenced in a study of T cell clones after liver transplantation. The protocol was immunoSEQ multiplex PCR, while the TCRdb copy is restricted to in-frame clones and leaves out a portion. This sample carries 95,000 to 110,000 clones, 75% to 85% of them seen once, and the ten largest clones take over 0.75%. The starting material was CD4+ T cells from blood, obtained before liver transplant. The receptors originated from a human donor who received a liver transplant.

This clone was observed once. This chain links TRBV27 with TRBJ2-3; maybe TRBD1 (5 bases). This CDR3 contains 17 residues. Per germline, CDR1 MNHEY and CDR2 SMNVEV (reference sequence). The germline V and J ends were trimmed by 5 bases and 2 bases, with 20 bases remaining between them. CDR3 protein: CASSPRPVWTHTDTQYF. The CDR3 DNA reads as TGTGCCAGCAGTCCCCGCCCGGTTTGGACACACACAGATACGCAGTATTTT.

The chain combines TRBV7-3 with TRBJ2-7, with D perhaps assigned TRBD1 or TRBD2 (5 bases each). Between the trimmed V and J ends, which lost 5 bases and 5 bases, there was a span of 19 bases. CDR1 and CDR2 from the germline V gene are SGHTA and FQGTGA. The CDR3 runs to 15 residues. As DNA, the CDR3 is TGTGCCAGCAGCCAGGGACGCGGTGGATTTGACGAGCAGTACTTC. It is translated as CASSQGRGGFDEQYF.

The V and J genes are TRBV7-2 and TRBJ2-1; no reliable D call. Germline V gene sequence: CDR1 SGHTA, CDR2 FQGNSA. Trimming removed 0 bases from V and 7 bases from J, with 7 bases in between. The CDR3 spans 13 residues. CDR3 in DNA: TGTGCCAGCAGCTTAGCGGTGGCGAATGAGCAGTTCTTC. Encoded protein: CASSLAVANEQFF.

V is TRBV18 and J is TRBJ2-7; D is perhaps TRBD2 (5 bases). Germline V gene lookup returns CDR1 KGHSH and CDR2 LQKENI. The V end was cut by 3 bases, the J end by 0 bases, with 15 bases between. The CDR3 has 16 amino acids. The DNA for the CDR3 is TGTGCCAGCTCACCGGTAGGGTTGGGGAGCTCCTACGAGCAGTACTTC. Amino acid sequence: CASSPVGLGSSYEQYF.

The chain links TRBV30 to TRBJ1-1, with TRBD1 as a possible D gene (6 bases). This CDR3 region has 10 residues. Between the trimmed V and J ends, which lost 7 bases and 5 bases, there was a span of 8 bases. CDR1 and CDR2 (germline): GTSNPN, SVGIG (reference sequence). The CDR3 sequence is CASTGTEAFF. CDR3 sequence (DNA): TGTGCCTCCACAGGGACTGAAGCTTTCTTT.

The J gene is TRBJ1-2, the V gene TRBV28; D gene ambiguous. Trimming took off 5 bases at V and 7 bases at J, with 8 bases between the two ends. The CDR3 sequence is 11 residues long. Germline values: CDR1 MDHEN, CDR2 SYDVKM. The CDR3 DNA sequence: TGTGCCAGCAGTCCCGCCTCTGGCTACACCTTC. This codes for CASSPASGYTF.

This clone was counted a single time. The CDR3 here is CASTSLGGYNEQFF. DNA of the CDR3: TGTGCCAGCACCTCGTTAGGCGGCTACAATGAGCAGTTCTTC. The chain has TRBV27 and TRBJ2-1; no firm D call. In germline, CDR1 is MNHEY, CDR2 SMNVEV (reference sequence). The V end lost 7 bases, the J end lost 3 bases, and 13 bases lay between the germline ends. The CDR3 loop spans 14 amino acids.

This chain joins TRBV19 and TRBJ2-7; 8 nucleotides line up with TRBD1. Germline CDR1 LNHDA, CDR2 SQIVND (reference sequence). CDR3 length equals 16 residues. V gave up 5 bases and J gave up 0 bases; unmatched junction bases: 9. This CDR3 is CASSHRRTGSSYEQYF. Here the CDR3 DNA reads TGTGCCAGTAGTCACCGAAGGACAGGGAGCTCCTACGAGCAGTACTTC.

The chain combines TRBV29-1 with TRBJ2-2; maybe TRBD2 (5 bases). The CDR3 is made up of 11 amino acids. V was trimmed by 7 bases and J by 6 bases, leaving 9 bases between them. Looked up from germline, CDR1 is SQVTM and CDR2 is ANQGSEA. CDR3 sequence: CSAQRAGELFF. Written as DNA, the CDR3 is TGCAGCGCCCAGAGGGCCGGGGAGCTGTTTTTT.

This clone was seen only a few times. The rearrangement links TRBV27 to TRBJ2-7; the match to TRBD1 covers 9 bases. Trimming cost V 6 bases and J 6 bases; bases outside gene matches: 6. Germline V gene data show CDR1 as MNHEY and CDR2 as SMNVEV (reference sequence). CDR3 size: 13 residues. Here the CDR3 reads CASSPGTGSEQYF. CDR3 sequence (DNA): TGTGCCAGCAGCCCCGGGACAGGGTCCGAGCAGTACTTC.

The CDR3 spells CASSAQPGLAGGMDTQYF. The CDR3 DNA sequence: TGTGCCAGCAGCGCGCAACCGGGACTAGCGGGAGGTATGGATACGCAGTATTTT. J is TRBJ2-3 and V is TRBV9; 15 bases are a match to TRBD2. J gave up 6 bases and V 3 bases, and 11 bases lay outside the gene matches. This CDR3 has 18 amino acids. Germline V gene data show CDR1 as SGDLS and CDR2 as YYNGEE. Combining the CDR3 with reference TRBV9 and TRBJ2-3 gives the whole variable domain DSGVTQTPKHLITATGQRVTLRCSPRSGDLSVYWYQQSLDQGLQFLIQYYNGEERAKGNILERFSAQQFPDLHSELNLSSLELGDSALYFCASSAQPGLAGGMDTQYFGPGTRLTVL.

The rearrangement links TRBV11-2 to TRBJ2-7, with 8 bases that match TRBD1. In germline, CDR1 is SGHAT, CDR2 FQNNGV. The CDR3 sequence is 15 residues long. V shed 5 bases, J shed 0 bases, and the junction held 6 bases outside the gene matches. CDR3 coding DNA: TGTGCCAGCAGCCGGACAGGGAAAGCCTCCTACGAGCAGTACTTC. Translating it yields CASSRTGKASYEQYF.

This chain links TRBV7-8 with TRBJ2-1; D possibly matches TRBD1 or TRBD2 (5 bases each). The length of the CDR3 is 14 residues. The germline V gene encodes CDR1 SGHVS and CDR2 FQNEAQ. The ends were cut back, 3 bases at V and 4 bases at J, with 10 bases in the middle. As DNA, the CDR3 is TGTGCCAGCAGCTTGGGACGAGAATACAATGAGCAGTTCTTC. It translates to CASSLGREYNEQFF.

The V call is TRBV7-9, the J call TRBJ1-5; TRBD1 is a possible D gene (5 bases). The CDR3 loop spans 16 amino acids. V lost 1 base to trimming and J lost 4 bases, with 14 bases between them. Per germline, CDR1 SEHNR and CDR2 FQNEAQ (reference sequence). The DNA of the CDR3 is TGTGCCAGCAGCTTAGGGGTTGGGGGGGAGAATCAGCCCCAGCATTTT. Residues: CASSLGVGGENQPQHF.

This chain connects TRBV6-5 to TRBJ1-1; the D gene is possibly TRBD1 (6 bases). CDR3 length: 16 residues. Germline CDR1 reads MNHEY; CDR2 reads SVGAGI. V was clipped by 1 base and J by 4 bases, with 16 bases between them. The CDR3 region has the DNA TGTGCCAGCAGTTACTGGTCACAGGGATTGGGCACTGAAGCTTTCTTT. It specifies CASSYWSQGLGTEAFF.

This rearrangement joins TRBV28 to TRBJ2-5; a weak D match, TRBD1 (5 bases). The CDR3 is 14 residues long. CDR1 is MDHEN and CDR2 is SYDVKM in the germline V gene. Trimming left V 2 bases short and J 3 bases short, with 10 bases between. CDR3 nucleotides: TGTGCCAGCAGTTTAGCAGGGAAAAAAGAGACCCAGTACTTC. As protein: CASSLAGKKETQYF.

This chain connects TRBV28 to TRBJ2-2; 9 bases are a match to TRBD1. This CDR3 region has 15 residues. V trimming: 3 bases; J trimming: 8 bases; junction bases outside the gene matches: 7. Germline CDR1 MDHEN, CDR2 SYDVKM. CDR3 sequence reads: CASSLDRGDLGELFF. DNA of the CDR3: TGTGCCAGCAGTTTGGACAGGGGCGACCTTGGGGAGCTGTTTTTT.

The rearrangement joins TRBV5-4 to TRBJ2-5; D call uncertain. The CDR3 totals 13 residues. The V and J ends lost 1 base and 5 bases respectively, with 9 bases between them. The germline V gene has CDR1 SGHNT and CDR2 YYREEE (reference sequence). The CDR3, as DNA: TGTGCCAGCAGCTTGCCCGGGCCGGAGACCCAGTACTTC. Amino acids: CASSLPGPETQYF.

The chain uses TRBV7-9 and TRBJ2-7; D perhaps matches TRBD2 (7 bases). Trimming stripped 5 bases from V and 6 bases from J, with 17 bases between. The CDR3 has 14 residues. Germline V gene sequence: CDR1 SEHNR, CDR2 FQNEAQ (reference sequence). CDR3 sequence: CASSRRAGAGEQYF. CDR3 bases: TGTGCCAGCAGCCGCCGGGCGGGGGCAGGCGAGCAGTACTTC.

The rearrangement joins TRBV28 to TRBJ2-2; TRBD2 aligns across 10 bases. The J segment lost 1 base and the V segment lost 9 bases, leaving 2 bases of the junction unmatched. The CDR3 is 14 residues long. Per the germline V gene, CDR1 is MDHEN and CDR2 is SYDVKM. The CDR3 reads CASRLAGNTGELFF. Written as DNA, the CDR3 is TGTGCCAGTAGACTAGCGGGGAACACCGGGGAGCTGTTTTTT.

The rearrangement links TRBV25-1 to TRBJ2-6, with D unresolved. Between the trimmed V and J ends, which lost 4 bases and 13 bases, there was a span of 11 bases. The CDR3 length is 12 residues. CDR1 and CDR2 from the germline V gene are MGHDK and SYGVNS. CDR3 DNA sequence: TGTGCCAGCAGTGGCCCCGTACTTGTCCTGACTTTC. Amino acids: CASSGPVLVLTF.

This sequence joins TRBV9 and TRBJ1-6, with 7 bases lining up with TRBD1. This CDR3 has 17 amino acids. V lost 3 bases and J lost 10; bases outside the gene matches: 16. Germline V gene sequence: CDR1 SGDLS, CDR2 YYNGEE. CDR3 in amino acids: CASSGKTGEAGASPLHF. DNA for the CDR3: TGTGCCAGCAGCGGAAAAACAGGGGAGGCGGGGGCGTCACCCCTCCACTTT.

The chain links TRBV18 to TRBJ2-2, with TRBD2 identical over 9 bases. V dropped 4 bases and J dropped 2; count of bases not matched to a gene: 5. The germline V gene encodes CDR1 KGHSH and CDR2 LQKENI. The CDR3 has 16 residues. The CDR3 region is CASSLIAGDNTGELFF. Here the CDR3 DNA reads TGTGCCAGCTCACTTATAGCGGGAGACAACACCGGGGAGCTGTTTTTT.

The chain has TRBV15 and TRBJ1-4; tentative D call: TRBD1 (5 bases). CDR1 and CDR2 from the germline V gene are LNHNV and YYDKDF (reference sequence). CDR3 length: 14 amino acids. Trimming took off 3 bases at V and 3 bases at J, with 8 bases between the two ends. This CDR3 reads CATSSGAANEKLFF. In DNA, the CDR3 is TGTGCCACCAGCAGCGGGGCGGCTAATGAAAAACTGTTTTTT.

This clone is a singleton in its sample. CDR3 coding DNA: TGCGCCAGCAGCTTCAGGGATCCCAGTGGAAACACCATATATTTT. It yields the protein CASSFRDPSGNTIYF. V gene TRBV5-1 combines with J gene TRBJ1-3, with D possibly TRBD1 on 5 matching bases. The germline CDR1 and CDR2 sequences are SGHRS and YFSETQ. V lost 2 bases, J lost 3 bases, and 12 bases lay in between. CDR3 length: 15 amino acids.

The chain combines TRBV6-1 with TRBJ2-5, with 12 bases fitting TRBD2. J lost 4 bases, V lost 1 base, and 7 bases had no gene match. The germline V gene has CDR1 MNHNS and CDR2 SASEGT. The CDR3 totals 17 residues. The CDR3: CASSEGWLAGGRETQYF. DNA for the CDR3: TGTGCCAGCAGTGAAGGCTGGCTAGCGGGGGGGCGAGAGACCCAGTACTTC.